The 32 T cell receptor beta chains below all came from one sample that was sequenced in a study of beta chain features in type 1 diabetes. Study conclusions and caveats: Moderate but significant shortening of TCRB CDR3s was recorded in all four CD4+ subsets from Type 1 diabetes patients.

Expressed TCRB transcripts were sequenced, since all the RNA that had been isolated was reverse transcribed. Sequencing used immunoSEQ multiplex PCR; TCRdb keeps in-frame clones, though not all of them. The data hold tens of thousands of clones, with more than 45% observed a single time. Their cognate antigens are unknown. Sequenced sample: stem cell memory CD4+ T cells from blood. The source is a man aged 18 to 29 with type 1 diabetes.

The V and J genes are TRBV5-1 and TRBJ1-2; no definite D call. Trimming removed 0 bases at V and 8 bases at J, with 14 bases between. Germline lookup yields CDR1 SGHRS and CDR2 YFSETQ. This CDR3 has 14 amino acids. The CDR3 loop reads CASSLDRSFVGYTF. Here the CDR3 DNA reads TGCGCCAGCAGCTTGGACAGATCCTTCGTGGGCTACACCTTC.

The chain carries TRBV2 and TRBJ2-5; 8 nucleotides align to TRBD2. V lost 2 bases, J lost 5 bases, and 10 bases stayed unmatched. Germline loops: CDR1 SNHLY, CDR2 FYNNEI. This CDR3 spans 16 amino acids. The CDR3 reads CASSEWASGPGETQYF. The CDR3 DNA reads as TGTGCCAGCAGTGAATGGGCTAGCGGGCCAGGGGAGACCCAGTACTTC.

This sequence joins TRBV27 and TRBJ2-4, with D tentatively TRBD1 (6 bases). Trimming took 1 base from V and 1 from J, leaving 11 bases between them. This CDR3 region has 16 residues. Germline V lookup: CDR1 MNHEY, CDR2 SMNVEV (reference sequence). The CDR3 nucleotides are TGTGCCAGCAGTTTATTGGGCGACAGGGCCAAAAACATTCAGTACTTC. Translated, it gives CASSLLGDRAKNIQYF.

The V gene is TRBV6-1, the J gene TRBJ2-1, with 11 bases aligning to TRBD2. The germline gives CDR1 MNHNS, CDR2 SASEGT. The length of the CDR3 is 15 residues. Trimming at V came to 6 bases and at J to 4 bases, leaving 5 bases not matched to a gene. The CDR3 nucleotides read TGTGCCAGCAGCAAGGGACTAGCGGATTACAATGAGCAGTTCTTC. Translated, it gives CASSKGLADYNEQFF.

This clone has a handful of counts. The rearrangement uses TRBV5-1 and TRBJ2-3; TRBD2 might be the D (5 bases). The CDR3 consists of 16 residues. Germline CDR1 and CDR2: SGHRS and YFSETQ. The V gene lost 0 bases and the J gene lost 1 base, with 12 bases spanning the gap. The CDR3 bases are TGCGCCAGCAGCTTGGCCAACCCCGGGGGCACAGATACGCAGTATTTT. This encodes CASSLANPGGTDTQYF.

V usage is TRBV27 and J usage is TRBJ2-7, with 10 positions matching TRBD2. V shed 0 bases, J shed 7 bases, and the junction held 6 bases outside the gene matches. CDR1 and CDR2 (germline): MNHEY, SMNVEV (reference sequence). The CDR3 spans 15 residues. CDR3 DNA: TGTGCCAGCAGTTTATCCCTAGCGGGGGCGGGAGAGCAGTACTTC. It specifies CASSLSLAGAGEQYF.

DNA of the CDR3: TGCAGCGCCGGGAGGAGCGGGGGACAAACCGGGGAGCTGTTTTTT. Its protein product is CSAGRSGGQTGELFF. The V call is TRBV29-1, the J call TRBJ2-2, with 8 bases lining up with TRBD2. The CDR3 is 15 amino acids. J was trimmed by 5 bases and V by 7 bases; bases with no gene match: 12. The germline V gene encodes CDR1 SQVTM and CDR2 ANQGSEA.

The chain links TRBV7-2 to TRBJ2-1, with 10 bases aligning to TRBD1. Germline CDR1 reads SGHTA; CDR2 reads FQGNSA. Trimming removed 5 bases from V and 10 bases from J; junction bases left unmatched: 11. The CDR3 totals 15 residues. The CDR3 sequence is CASSTDRGRPSEQFF. CDR3 bases: TGTGCCAGCAGCACAGACAGGGGGCGGCCCTCGGAGCAGTTCTTC.

The V gene is TRBV5-4, the J gene TRBJ2-3, with D unresolved. The length of the CDR3 is 14 residues. Germline V gene sequence: CDR1 SGHNT, CDR2 YYREEE (reference sequence). V gave up 0 bases and J gave up 1 base, with 6 bases separating them. CDR3 sequence: CASSLVSGTDTQYF. The CDR3 DNA reads as TGTGCCAGCAGCTTGGTGTCCGGCACAGATACGCAGTATTTT.

The sample holds a few counts of this clone. The CDR3 protein is CASSYRGMNTEAFF. CDR3 nucleotides: TGCGCCAGCAGTTACAGGGGAATGAACACTGAAGCTTTCTTT. The V call is TRBV10-1, the J call TRBJ1-1; 7 nucleotides agree with TRBD1. The CDR3 contains 14 residues. V gave up 5 bases and J gave up 0 bases; unmatched junction bases: 3. Germline CDR1 is WNHNN and CDR2 is SYGVQD (reference sequence).

J is TRBJ2-7 and V is TRBV2, with D possibly TRBD2 on 5 matching bases. The CDR3 contains 12 residues. Looked up from germline, CDR1 is SNHLY and CDR2 is FYNNEI. Trimming stripped 6 bases from V and 9 bases from J, with 15 bases between. In nucleotides, the CDR3 is TGTGCCAGCAGCGGACTCGCCTCATGGCAGTACTTC. Translating it yields CASSGLASWQYF.

The genes are TRBV2 and TRBJ1-5; 7 nucleotides line up with TRBD1. The trim removed 4 bases at V and 1 base at J, leaving 4 bases unmatched. The CDR3 loop spans 15 amino acids. Germline lookup yields CDR1 SNHLY and CDR2 FYNNEI. Here the CDR3 reads CASSGQGRSNQPQHF. In DNA form, the CDR3 reads TGTGCCAGCAGTGGACAGGGAAGGAGCAATCAGCCCCAGCATTTT.

The V and J genes are TRBV11-3 and TRBJ2-3, with TRBD1 matching 8 bases. The germline gives CDR1 SGHNT, CDR2 YENEEA. The junction had 8 bases not matched to a gene; V was cut back by 5 bases and J by 4 bases. This CDR3 has 15 amino acids. The CDR3 sequence is CASSLGTGGADTQYF. The CDR3 DNA reads as TGTGCCAGCAGCCTAGGGACAGGTGGGGCAGATACGCAGTATTTT.

The CDR3 region has the DNA TGTGCCAGCAGCCCACGGACAGGGAGGACTGAAGCTTTCTTT. Translated: CASSPRTGRTEAFF. The rearrangement joins TRBV14 to TRBJ1-1; 8 nucleotides match TRBD1. The CDR3 is 14 amino acids. Germline CDR1 SGHDN, CDR2 FVKESK. V dropped 4 bases and J dropped 5; count of bases not matched to a gene: 6.

This clone was detected only a few times. The chain carries TRBV10-3 and TRBJ1-2; D gene ambiguous. The CDR3 runs 9 residues. Germline V gene data show CDR1 as ENHRY and CDR2 as SYGVKD. The V end was cut by 11 bases, the J end by 6 bases, with 7 bases between. CDR3 protein: CAVGNGYTF. The DNA of the CDR3 is TGTGCCGTCGGGAATGGCTACACCTTC.

This chain links TRBV28 with TRBJ2-7; D gene unclear. Germline values: CDR1 MDHEN, CDR2 SYDVKM. There are 12 residues in the CDR3. V was pared by 7 bases and J by 0 bases, with 7 bases between. The CDR3 here is CASTSSSYEQYF. In DNA form, the CDR3 reads TGTGCCAGCACCTCTAGCTCCTACGAGCAGTACTTC.

The gene calls are TRBV10-3 and TRBJ1-3; TRBD1 matches 9 bases. The CDR3 sequence is 17 residues long. Germline V gene data show CDR1 as ENHRY and CDR2 as SYGVKD. With 7 bases clipped from V and 2 bases from J, the junction kept 12 bases outside the gene matches. The chain's CDR3 is CAINIPGQGSTGNTIYF. The CDR3 nucleotides are TGTGCCATCAATATCCCGGGACAGGGATCGACTGGAAACACCATATATTTT.

This sequence joins TRBV7-2 and TRBJ2-1; 10 bases match TRBD2. In germline, CDR1 is SGHTA, CDR2 FQGNSA. The CDR3 length is 15 residues. V shed 6 bases, J shed 5 bases, and the junction held 7 bases outside the gene matches. The chain's CDR3 is CASRSGGAMDNEQFF. The CDR3 coding sequence is TGTGCCAGCAGGAGCGGGGGGGCCATGGACAATGAGCAGTTCTTC.

The J gene is TRBJ1-2, the V gene TRBV5-1; 7 nucleotides agree with TRBD1. The junction had 7 bases not matched to a gene; V was cut back by 0 bases and J by 8 bases. This CDR3 region has 14 residues. Germline V CDR1 and CDR2: SGHRS, YFSETQ. The DNA of the CDR3 is TGCGCCAGCAGCTTGGGGGACAGACTAAGCGGCTACACCTTC. Amino acids: CASSLGDRLSGYTF.

The V gene is TRBV21-1, the J gene TRBJ2-5; TRBD2 was called by the table and not checked on the DNA. TRBV21-1 is assigned pseudogene status. The CDR3 contains 14 residues. The DNA for the CDR3 is TGTGCCAGCAGCTCCCTGACCGGGGTAGAGACCCAGTACTTC. This codes for CASSSLTGVETQYF.

The V and J genes are TRBV28 and TRBJ2-1; 10 nucleotides agree with TRBD2. Germline values: CDR1 MDHEN, CDR2 SYDVKM. V gave up 6 bases and J gave up 10 bases; unmatched junction bases: 12. The CDR3 loop spans 15 amino acids. CDR3 nucleotide sequence: TGTGCCAGCAGCCTCGGGGCTAGCGGGAGTGGGGAGCAGTTCTTC. It is translated as CASSLGASGSGEQFF.

This clone was observed a handful of times. This chain links TRBV27 with TRBJ1-4, with D unresolved. The CDR3 totals 16 residues. From germline, CDR1 is MNHEY and CDR2 SMNVEV (reference sequence). Trimming cost V 2 bases and J 5 bases, with 15 bases left between them. The CDR3 nucleotides are TGTGCCAGCAGTTTAAAGTCGGTCACGAGGAATGAAAAACTGTTTTTT. Amino acid sequence: CASSLKSVTRNEKLFF.

The chain couples TRBV11-2 to TRBJ1-4; no clear D. The CDR3 has 15 amino acids. CDR1 SGHAT and CDR2 FQNNGV come from the germline V gene. V dropped 1 base and J dropped 8 bases, with 14 bases sitting between them. CDR3 region: CASSLGALGGEKLFF. CDR3 nucleotide sequence: TGTGCCAGCAGCTTAGGGGCGCTGGGAGGAGAAAAACTGTTTTTT.

The table lists this clone with a count of one. CDR3 amino acids: CATSRGAGDRSMETQYF. The CDR3 DNA reads as TGTGCCACCAGCAGAGGGGCAGGGGATCGTTCAATGGAGACCCAGTACTTC. The chain is built from TRBV15 and TRBJ2-5; D may be TRBD1 (6 bases). V lost 1 base to trimming and J lost 5 bases, with 20 bases between them. CDR3 length: 17 amino acids. Germline lookup yields CDR1 LNHNV and CDR2 YYDKDF (reference sequence).

This chain uses TRBV29-1 with TRBJ2-5; 7 bases map to TRBD1. Germline V lookup: CDR1 SQVTM, CDR2 ANQGSEA. The CDR3 is made up of 15 amino acids. Trimming cost V 6 bases and J 2 bases; bases outside gene matches: 12. The CDR3 bases are TGCAGCGTGGCCCGCAGGGGCAGGGGGCAAGAGACCCAGTACTTC. This encodes CSVARRGRGQETQYF.

The J gene is TRBJ2-7, the V gene TRBV5-1; 12 positions match TRBD2. The CDR3 spans 14 residues. Germline loops: CDR1 SGHRS, CDR2 YFSETQ. The V and J ends lost 4 bases and 4 bases, in that order; junction bases with no gene match: 3. As DNA, the CDR3 is TGCGCCAGCAGCACGACTAGCGGGAGTTACGAGCAGTACTTC. As protein: CASSTTSGSYEQYF.

The V call is TRBV27, the J call TRBJ1-2; 7 bases map to TRBD1. V trimming: 5 bases; J trimming: 8 bases; junction bases outside the gene matches: 8. CDR1 and CDR2 (germline): MNHEY, SMNVEV (reference sequence). This CDR3 has 13 amino acids. CDR3 region: CASSPIDRDGYTF. CDR3 DNA sequence: TGTGCCAGCAGTCCGATCGACAGGGACGGCTACACCTTC.

In its sample, this clone was seen a few times. The chain is built from TRBV4-1 and TRBJ2-5; 7 bases fit TRBD2. The CDR3 covers 16 residues. The ends lost 0 bases at V and 2 bases at J; junction bases unmatched: 6. CDR1 and CDR2 from the germline V gene are MGHRA and YSYEKL. The CDR3 DNA sequence: TGCGCCAGCAGCCAAGACAGCGCGGGGGTACAAGAGACCCAGTACTTC. Translated: CASSQDSAGVQETQYF.

This chain uses TRBV5-4 with TRBJ1-2; 7 bases align to TRBD1. CDR3 length: 16 amino acids. Germline lookup yields CDR1 SGHNT and CDR2 YYREEE (reference sequence). The V segment lost 4 bases and the J segment 2 bases; nucleotides outside the gene matches: 11. The DNA for the CDR3 is TGTGCCAGCAGCAGTGAGGGGGCGCGGGCCAACTATGGCTACACCTTC. Residues: CASSSEGARANYGYTF.

J is TRBJ1-5 and V is TRBV9, with D uncertain. The V end was cut by 3 bases, the J end by 5 bases, with 12 bases between. CDR3 length: 14 residues. The germline gives CDR1 SGDLS, CDR2 YYNGEE. The CDR3, as DNA: TGTGCCAGCAGCGCCGGATGGGGAGATCAGCCCCAGCATTTT. Translated: CASSAGWGDQPQHF.

The chain has TRBV5-1 and TRBJ1-2, with a tentative D call TRBD1 (5 bases). CDR3 length: 15 amino acids. Trimming took off 5 bases at V and 4 bases at J, with 18 bases between the two ends. Per the germline V gene, CDR1 is SGHRS and CDR2 is YFSETQ. CDR3 DNA sequence: TGCGCCAGCAGTTGGCAGGGCGAGGCGGCCTATGGCTACACCTTC. It codes for CASSWQGEAAYGYTF.

In DNA, the CDR3 is TGTGCCAGCCGACAGGGCGATCAGCCCCAGCATTTT. Translated, it gives CASRQGDQPQHF. The chain has TRBV6-6 and TRBJ1-5, with 7 bases aligning to TRBD1. The V gene's germline CDR1 is MNHNY and CDR2 SVGAGI (reference sequence). The CDR3 runs 12 residues. With 8 bases clipped from V and 5 bases from J, the junction kept 3 bases outside the gene matches.